This TCR beta chain was sequenced in a study of vaccination and CD4 T cells after COVID-19. For the study at large: Fewer than 10 convalescent patients had mild and one had severe PCR-confirmed SARS-CoV-2 disease. Study outcomes and limitations: From a median of about 20 to 38, SARS-CoV-2-reactive clonotypes increased, though not significantly.

The V gene's germline CDR1 is SGHTA and CDR2 FQGTGA. The CDR3 has 13 residues. Trimming left V 5 bases short and J 4 bases short, with 10 bases between. In regard to this clonotype: Antigen: not known.

The Oncomine TCR Beta short-read assay generated sequence data from the DNA of cultured CD4+ T cells. TCRdb reanalysed the PCR reads using MiXCR and keeps one entry per CDR3 protein. This sample has about 20,000 distinct CDR3 sequences, with less than 40% found just once. Noted time point: late sampling 161 to 241 days after vaccination in three convalescent patients. Treatment noted: roughly ten-day PBMC culture with coronavirus spike peptide pools or control peptides (ViraFEST assay). Positive PCR results dated from March to December 2020, before the US Alpha, Beta and Delta variants. This specimen consisted of CD4+ T cells from blood, cultured in vitro, obtained about 7 months after SARS-CoV-2 vaccination. This TCR derives from a human donor who had recovered from COVID-19. The rearrangement joins TRBV7-3 to TRBJ2-3; D possibly corresponds to TRBD2 (5 bases). In nucleotides, the CDR3 is TGTGCCAGCAGCCCACGGACTGCAGATACGCAGTATTTT. It yields the protein CASSPRTADTQYF.